This is a list of T cell receptor beta chains from one sample in a study of shared clonotypes between healthy human individuals. This table comes from immunoSEQ multiplex PCR, and its TCRdb copy is limited to in-frame clones, with some not included. The table includes 1.6 million or so clones, approximately 97% detected once. The sample was naive CD4+ T cells sorted from blood. All receptors derive from a man aged 25 to 40 in good health. Both conserved end residues are trimmed from each CDR3. The D gene is left open where the match is weak.

ASSQAQLETQY	TRBV4-1	TRBJ2-5	NA
ATSTGGVYLNTEAF	TRBV5-1	TRBJ1-1	TRBD1
ASSLVFETQY	TRBV11-2	TRBJ2-5	NA
ASSFAGQGGNTEAF	TRBV7-9	TRBJ1-1	TRBD1
AWSKRPGANYGYT	TRBV30	TRBJ1-2	NA
ASSPLGQGGISETQY	TRBV18	TRBJ2-5	TRBD1
AISVDLNTGELF	TRBV10-3	TRBJ2-2	NA
ASSPQGAGYNEQF	TRBV18	TRBJ2-1	TRBD1
ASSPRDRGEETQY	TRBV18	TRBJ2-5	TRBD1
ASSRGQMNTEAF	TRBV28	TRBJ1-1	TRBD1
ATGLAGASYEQY	TRBV2	TRBJ2-7	TRBD2
ASSYTENEAF	TRBV2	TRBJ1-1	NA
ASRRDSYEQY	TRBV6-5	TRBJ2-7	NA
ASSSMTGGPYEQY	TRBV5-1	TRBJ2-7	NA
ASGVMDEQF	TRBV5-1	TRBJ2-1	NA
ASSLAGAGPYEQY	TRBV5-4	TRBJ2-7	NA
ASSQGEGSGSYNEQF	TRBV4-3	TRBJ2-1	NA
ASSLALAGDNEQF	TRBV5-1	TRBJ2-1	TRBD2
SARNQREQY	TRBV20-1	TRBJ2-7	NA
ASSLGQGAPYEQY	TRBV7-2	TRBJ2-7	TRBD1
ASSVYSPLQETQY	TRBV5-1	TRBJ2-5	NA
SVTMGQGLTDTQY	TRBV29-1	TRBJ2-3	NA
ASSDSMGQIYEQY	TRBV4-1	TRBJ2-7	TRBD1
ASSRASGRAGGNEQF	TRBV5-1	TRBJ2-1	TRBD2
ASSSGQGAGGANVLT	TRBV10-2	TRBJ2-6	TRBD1
ASSFPLAGAGEDTQY	TRBV5-6	TRBJ2-3	TRBD2
ASSIDLVLGPPSQY	TRBV19	TRBJ2-4	NA
ASSFSASGGGEKLF	TRBV5-1	TRBJ1-4	NA
ASSPRGRHPDYEQY	TRBV18	TRBJ2-7	NA
ASSLLGTGRSYEQY	TRBV6-4	TRBJ2-7	NA
ASSIGGQGATEAF	TRBV19	TRBJ1-1	TRBD1
ASSLSDTQY	TRBV5-6	TRBJ2-3	NA
ASSGWTGAAHYNEQF	TRBV25-1	TRBJ2-1	TRBD1
ASSLLNTEAF	TRBV28	TRBJ1-1	NA
ASSPFSSGANVLT	TRBV18	TRBJ2-6	NA
ASSVVNDPRTDTQY	TRBV9	TRBJ2-3	NA
ASSLTGGAGGYT	TRBV18	TRBJ1-2	TRBD1
ASSTGTGKNRANYGYT	TRBV19	TRBJ1-2	TRBD1
ASSLQREALTQY	TRBV7-9	TRBJ2-3	TRBD2
ASNPGPSETQY	TRBV2	TRBJ2-5	NA
ASSPLGHQNTEAF	TRBV14	TRBJ1-1	NA
ASSSDLWQSNQPQH	TRBV7-8	TRBJ1-5	NA
ASSLSPGNTIY	TRBV28	TRBJ1-3	NA
SVRPGQGGEKLF	TRBV29-1	TRBJ1-4	TRBD1
AWGFDSYNEQF	TRBV30	TRBJ2-1	NA
ASSFFQGAMNTEAF	TRBV11-2	TRBJ1-1	TRBD1